This T cell receptor beta chain is drawn from a study of CD8+ T cells in alopecia areata. Concerning this clone: Its antigen is currently unknown.

Regarding the study as a whole: TCR sharing across patients was less clear than in mice, possibly HLA-related. Sequencing of scalp samples also captures resident alphabeta T cells of normal skin.

Germline CDR1 GTSNPN, CDR2 SVGIG (reference sequence). V shed 4 bases and J shed 2 bases, with 14 bases lying between them. There are 14 residues in the CDR3. Following extraction, RNA underwent reverse transcription to cDNA, which served as the sequencing template. Some clones are missing from TCRdb's copy, which holds only in-frame ones; the method was immunoSEQ multiplex PCR. Of approximately 100,000 clones in the sample, 55% were seen once. The sorting of PBMCs gave CD4+ and CD8+ T cells. Sequenced: CD4+ T cells sorted from blood. The rearrangement joins TRBV30 to TRBJ1-2; D not resolved. The sequence derives from a human donor in good health. CDR3 loop: CAWIPPDANYGYTF. The CDR3 DNA follows: TGTGCCTGGATCCCGCCGGACGCAAACTATGGCTACACCTTC.